This T cell receptor (beta chain) was sequenced in a study of T-cell memory formation after mild COVID-19 (TCRdb year 2021). For context, the study as a whole: Most TCR sequence clusters were specific to one of the two donors. The cohort was made up of two young adult volunteers, one female and one male, who were previously healthy. In a couple of donors, T-cell clones that expanded and contracted after mild COVID-19 were tracked by sequencing TCRalpha and TCRbeta repertoires over time.

CDR1 and CDR2 (SGHVS, FQNEAQ) derive from the germline V gene. V is clipped by 5 bases and J by 1 base, and the sequence between their germline boundaries is 14 bases long. The CDR3, from cysteine to phenylalanine, totals 16 residues. Only the CDR3 part of the read is kept: 48 bases, read in frame from the first base. Sequencing took place on an Illumina NovaSeq 6000. cDNA libraries for TCRalpha and TCRbeta were prepared by 5'RACE using constant-segment primers, with sample barcodes and unique molecular identifiers added. RNA was extracted from every sample with Trizol reagent. Libraries were amplified in two PCR steps, with a second sample barcode and Illumina TruSeq adapters added in the second step. Sequencing of the libraries was done on an Illumina NovaSeq, producing 2 x 150 bp paired-end reads. As for the original processing: With migec v1.2.7, reads were demultiplexed and then collapsed into UMI-guided consensus sequences. Using mixcr v2.1.11, the UMI consensuses were aligned to TRA and TRB V and J templates and assembled into clonotypes. A clonotype was counted as expanded or contracted only when both edgeR and NoisET called the clonotype significant, with the noise models trained on biological replicates. edgeR calls used a false discovery rate-adjusted p below 0.01 and a log2 fold-change threshold of 1. As an exploratory analysis of dynamics, max-normalized trajectories of the 1000 most abundant clonotypes were examined with PCA combined with hierarchical clustering. Each responding clone was given a CD4 or CD8 phenotype based on the CD4+ and CD8+ repertoires, which had been sequenced separately. The public reads were reanalyzed by TCRdb: fastp trimming at Q25, MiXCR alignment, in-frame beta chains only. Each record represents a unique CDR3 protein, reported with the most common genes and DNA among its rows. TCRdb's processing, not the study's, gives the V and J calls here. The sample has approximately 350,000 distinct CDR3 sequences on record, roughly 14% of them singletons. Under 25% of the sample lies in the top ten.

PBMCs were isolated by Ficoll-Paque density gradient centrifugation. The table lists this clonotype with a few counts. What this receptor recognizes is not known. It has no much larger one-base neighbor in the sample; base qualities were not kept. Broader findings and caveats from the paper: Only a couple of mild cases were covered by the study, and larger cohorts that include severe cases with pre-infection samples were considered necessary. Some responding clones were detected in pre-infection memory, which suggested that pre-existing cross-reactive memory T cells had joined the SARS-CoV-2 response. Contracting CD4+ clones were located mainly in the CM and EM memory subsets, whereas CD8+ clones were found to be enriched in EMRA. The second-wave clones that peaked on day 37 were not confirmed to be SARS-CoV-2 specific. Clones contracting from day 15 to 85 had balanced CD4/CD8 phenotypes, while a second wave expanding from day 15 to 37 was biased towards CD4+.

The specimen sequenced was PBMCs or a T cell subset sorted from them (not recorded which). The sequence links TRBV7-8 to TRBJ2-2; the D gene is possibly TRBD1 or TRBD2, each agreeing over 5 bases. The source is a man aged 18 to 29 who had mild COVID-19 (a few samples of this study predate the infection). The sample titles of this study are shuffled in the database, so cell type and time point are left out; the donor was told from shared clones. The CDR3: CASSRGVLGNTGELFF. The bases read TGTGCCAGCAGCCGAGGGGTTTTGGGGAACACCGGGGAGCTGTTTTTT.